The clone carrying this TCR beta chain was seen many times. V lost 3 bases and J lost 4, with 13 bases in between. CDR1 and CDR2 (germline): DFQATT, SNEGSKA (reference sequence). The CDR3 sequence is 13 residues long. Quantitative barcoded 5'-RACE was used to prepare TCR beta libraries. TCRdb re-called the 5' RACE reads through MiXCR, storing one row per CDR3 protein. The sample comprises fewer than 250,000 distinct CDR3 sequences, roughly 10% of which are singletons, and 21% rests with the top ten. The data were obtained in a study of CD8 T cells in ankylosing spondylitis. This clonotype was sampled from a male donor with ankylosing spondylitis or in good health (not recorded which). This sequence joins TRBV20-1 and TRBJ2-7; perhaps TRBD2 as D (6 bases). The specimen was blood, either unsorted or a sorted T cell fraction (not recorded which). The DNA of the CDR3 is TGCAGTGCTAGTGGCGAGGAGGGTTACGAGCAGTACTTC. Protein: CSASGEEGYEQYF.